These 9 T cell receptor beta chains originate from one sample sequenced in a study of blood T cells in healthy people across ages. Combining a sample-barcoded 5' primer with a J-beta primer mix, a second PCR ran for about 7 to 12 cycles. TCRdb re-called the 5' RACE reads with MiXCR, one entry per CDR3 protein. This table holds approximately 900,000 distinct CDR3 sequences, about 48% found once. The material sequenced was blood. These receptors were collected from a man younger than 45 in good health.

The gene calls are TRBV20-1 and TRBJ2-3; TRBD2 agrees at 11 bases. After removal of 2 bases from V and 6 bases from J, the junction contained 19 bases not matched to a gene. Germline V CDR1 and CDR2: DFQATT, SNEGSKA (reference sequence). There are 19 residues in the CDR3. CDR3 DNA: TGCAGTGCTAGATCCCTGGGGGCTAGCGGGGGGTCGACACGGGATACGCAGTATTTT. Translating gives CSARSLGASGGSTRDTQYF.

A few counts support this clonotype. The rearrangement uses TRBV18 and TRBJ2-7; D is unclear. V gave up 2 bases and J gave up 0 bases, with 11 bases separating them. Per the germline V gene, CDR1 is KGHSH and CDR2 is LQKENI. The CDR3 length is 15 residues. CDR3 region: CASSPIGEDSYEQYF. The CDR3 DNA reads as TGTGCCAGCTCACCAATTGGCGAGGACTCCTACGAGCAGTACTTC.

V and J are TRBV12-3 or TRBV12-4 and TRBJ2-3; 11 bases match TRBD2. The CDR3 runs to 15 residues. V lost 5 bases and J lost 3; bases outside the gene matches: 4. As DNA, the CDR3 is TGTGCCAGCAGTCCTAGCGGGGGGCAGACAGATACGCAGTATTTT. Protein product: CASSPSGGQTDTQYF.

Notes on this clonotype: The conserved phenylalanine or tryptophan is not found at the CDR3 terminus, so this likely reflects a read error. The DNA is omitted, as the CDR3 cannot be located on it reliably, and the CDR3 follows TCRdb's listing. The chain uses TRBV7-9 and TRBJ2-1. In germline, CDR1 is SEHNR, CDR2 FQNEAQ (reference sequence). The CDR3 is 12 residues long, counting both termini. The CDR3 loop is CASSLGDELPFL.

The DNA for the CDR3 is TGCAGTGCTAGAGGCCTAGCGGGGGTCGAGCAGTACTTC. Encoded protein: CSARGLAGVEQYF. The chain joins TRBV20-1 to TRBJ2-7; TRBD2 matches 10 bases. Germline V gives CDR1 DFQATT, CDR2 SNEGSKA (reference sequence). V was clipped by 1 base and J by 6 bases; unmatched bases: 3. There are 13 residues in the CDR3.

About this clonotype: The junction departs from germline at one end; a sequencing error may be responsible. The chain is built from TRBV2 and TRBJ1-5; D unclear. From germline, CDR1 is SNHLY and CDR2 FYNNEI. The CDR3 contains 14 residues. The CDR3 spells CVSSERVLNQPQHF. The CDR3 DNA sequence: TGTGTCAGCAGCGAAAGGGTTCTCAATCAGCCCCAGCATTTT.

This clonotype appeared many times. The chain joins TRBV7-8 to TRBJ2-1, with D unclear. The CDR3 is 12 amino acids. CDR1 and CDR2 from the germline V gene are SGHVS and FQNEAQ. V shed 1 base and J shed 10 bases, with 8 bases lying between them. CDR3 protein: CASSLGLGEQFF. CDR3 bases: TGTGCCAGCAGCTTAGGTTTGGGAGAGCAGTTCTTC.

This chain joins TRBV3-1 and TRBJ2-4; 8 nucleotides align to TRBD1. The end of the DNA is better explained by TRBJ2-7, so the J call may be wrong. CDR1 is LGHDT and CDR2 is YNNKEL in the germline V gene (reference sequence). The CDR3 is 15 amino acids. The CDR3 here is CASSQVPQGASEQYF. CDR3 sequence (DNA): TGTGCCAGCAGCCAAGTACCGCAGGGGGCCAGCGAGCAGTACTTC.

Concerning this clonotype itself: The junction departs from the called germline gene at one end, perhaps through a read error. This sequence joins TRBV7-8 and TRBJ1-1, with D maybe TRBD1 (6 bases). Germline V gene lookup returns CDR1 SGHVS and CDR2 FQNEAQ. This CDR3 has 14 amino acids. For the CDR3, the DNA is TGTGCCAGCAGGCCTGGACAGACTAACACTGAGGCTTTCTTT. Its protein is CASRPGQTNTEAFF.